Below, 10 T cell receptor beta chains from the same sample are listed, as sequenced in a study of post-analysis software for immune sequencing data (dated by TCRdb to between 2015 and 2016). Points the paper makes about the study in general: Significantly higher frequencies in patients than in controls were found for roughly 5 TRBV segments, including TRBV5-6, TRBV5-1 and TRBV20-1.

The protocol used for the library was PCR. Reads for this sample came from an Illumina HiSeq 2500. Unique molecular identifiers were incorporated into TCR beta cDNA libraries to reduce PCR and sequencing biases. The public reads were reanalyzed by TCRdb: fastp trimming at Q25, MiXCR alignment, in-frame beta chains only. Rows are combined by CDR3 protein, so each entry shows the most common genes and DNA. A total of approximately 690,000 distinct CDR3 sequences appear in this sample, more than 50% of them only once. The top ten clones comprise approximately 11% of the sample. No cognate antigen is known for these TCRs. Sequenced sample: blood. All receptors derive from a girl aged 2 to 9 with multiple sclerosis.

The chain joins TRBV29-1 to TRBJ1-2; the D is unclear. V lost 0 bases and J lost 8, with 10 bases in between. There are 12 residues in the CDR3. The V gene's germline CDR1 is SQVTM and CDR2 ANQGSEA. CDR3 DNA: TGCAGCGTTGAAGAAGGGCAGTGGGGCTACACCTTC. The encoded protein is CSVEEGQWGYTF.

The chain links TRBV10-3 to TRBJ2-6; D may be TRBD1 or TRBD2 (5 bases each). The V gene lost 3 bases and the J gene lost 2 bases, with 11 bases spanning the gap. The CDR3 has 16 amino acids. The germline V gene has CDR1 ENHRY and CDR2 SYGVKD. The CDR3 sequence is CAISDPGTPGANVLTF. The CDR3 DNA follows: TGTGCCATCAGTGATCCTGGGACCCCTGGGGCCAACGTCCTGACTTTC.

There are a few counts of this clonotype. The V and J genes are TRBV5-1 and TRBJ1-4; no clear D. There are 14 residues in the CDR3. The germline V and J ends were trimmed by 1 base and 6 bases, with 10 bases remaining between them. CDR1 SGHRS and CDR2 YFSETQ come from the germline V gene. In DNA, the CDR3 is TGCGCCAGCAGCTTGTTTTCGCCCGATGAAAAACTGTTTTTT. Translation: CASSLFSPDEKLFF.

This clonotype was found once. The gene calls are TRBV24-1 and TRBJ1-5; TRBD1 agrees at 9 bases. V gave up 5 bases and J gave up 0 bases; unmatched junction bases: 7. Germline CDR1 reads KGHDR; CDR2 reads SFDVKD. The CDR3 contains 17 residues. CDR3 in amino acids: CATSGTGGPYSNQPQHF. The CDR3 bases are TGTGCCACCAGTGGAACAGGGGGCCCTTATAGCAATCAGCCCCAGCATTTT.

This clonotype has a handful of counts. V gene TRBV5-1 combines with J gene TRBJ1-2; TRBD1 matches at 8 bases. The length of the CDR3 is 16 residues. The V gene end was trimmed by 4 bases and the J gene end by 4 bases; junction bases not matched to a gene: 12. Germline V CDR1 and CDR2: SGHRS, YFSETQ. CDR3 sequence: CASSPLGQAFSYGYTF. CDR3 nucleotides: TGCGCCAGCAGCCCCCTGGGACAGGCTTTTTCCTATGGCTACACCTTC.

The count of this clonotype is one. The chain is built from TRBV7-2 and TRBJ2-7; D gene unclear. The DNA end is more similar to TRBJ2-4, so the J call may be wrong. Germline V gene lookup returns CDR1 SGHTA and CDR2 FQGNSA. The CDR3 has 17 residues. The CDR3 DNA reads as TGTGCCAGCAGCTTAAGAGGAATTAGGACAGCCAAAAACATTCAGTACTTC. Translated, it gives CASSLRGIRTAKNIQYF.

This clonotype was counted between two and nine times. V usage is TRBV29-1 and J usage is TRBJ2-2; a possible D gene is TRBD1 (6 bases). This CDR3 contains 14 residues. Germline CDR1 and CDR2: SQVTM and ANQGSEA. Trimming removed 5 bases from V and 0 bases from J, with 10 bases in between. The CDR3 region is CSVPDSPNTGELFF. The CDR3 coding sequence is TGCAGCGTTCCGGACAGCCCGAACACCGGGGAGCTGTTTTTT.

The chain joins TRBV27 to TRBJ1-1; D perhaps matches TRBD1 (5 bases). V was pared by 0 bases and J by 1 base, with 9 bases between. The CDR3 loop spans 15 amino acids. Germline loops: CDR1 MNHEY, CDR2 SMNVEV (reference sequence). The CDR3 here is CASSLSGQANTEAFF. The CDR3 DNA is TGTGCCAGCAGTTTATCGGGGCAGGCGAACACTGAAGCTTTCTTT.

The rearrangement uses TRBV28 and TRBJ1-1; D gene unclear. V gave up 1 base and J gave up 5 bases, with 17 bases separating them. CDR3 size: 16 residues. Germline loops: CDR1 MDHEN, CDR2 SYDVKM. The CDR3 reads CASSLLGRGRQTEAFF. The CDR3 DNA reads as TGTGCCAGCAGTTTATTAGGGCGGGGTCGGCAGACTGAAGCTTTCTTT.

This clonotype was observed a few times. This chain uses TRBV7-2 with TRBJ1-2; tentatively, D is TRBD1 (6 bases). CDR1 is SGHTA, CDR2 FQGNSA, per germline. The ends were cut back, 3 bases at V and 3 bases at J, with 14 bases in the middle. The CDR3 is 15 amino acids. The CDR3 DNA reads as TGTGCCAGCAGCTTTGTGGGACAAAGCGACTATGGCTACACCTTC. Protein: CASSFVGQSDYGYTF.